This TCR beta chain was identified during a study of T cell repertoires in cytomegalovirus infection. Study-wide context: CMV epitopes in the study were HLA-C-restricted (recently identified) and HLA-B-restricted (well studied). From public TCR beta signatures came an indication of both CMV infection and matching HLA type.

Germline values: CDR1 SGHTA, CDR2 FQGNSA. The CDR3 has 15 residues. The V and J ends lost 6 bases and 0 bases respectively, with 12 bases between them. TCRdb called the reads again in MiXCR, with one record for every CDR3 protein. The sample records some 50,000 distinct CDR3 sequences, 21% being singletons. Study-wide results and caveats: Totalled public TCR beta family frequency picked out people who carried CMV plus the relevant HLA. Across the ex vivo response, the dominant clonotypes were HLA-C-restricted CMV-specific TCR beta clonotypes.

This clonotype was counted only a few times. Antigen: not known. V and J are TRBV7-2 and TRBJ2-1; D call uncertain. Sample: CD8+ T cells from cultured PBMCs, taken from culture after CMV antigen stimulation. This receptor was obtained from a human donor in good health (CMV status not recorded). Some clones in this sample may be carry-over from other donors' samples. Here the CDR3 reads CASSYFESSYNEQFF. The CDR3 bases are TGTGCCAGCAGTTACTTCGAAAGCTCCTACAATGAGCAGTTCTTC.